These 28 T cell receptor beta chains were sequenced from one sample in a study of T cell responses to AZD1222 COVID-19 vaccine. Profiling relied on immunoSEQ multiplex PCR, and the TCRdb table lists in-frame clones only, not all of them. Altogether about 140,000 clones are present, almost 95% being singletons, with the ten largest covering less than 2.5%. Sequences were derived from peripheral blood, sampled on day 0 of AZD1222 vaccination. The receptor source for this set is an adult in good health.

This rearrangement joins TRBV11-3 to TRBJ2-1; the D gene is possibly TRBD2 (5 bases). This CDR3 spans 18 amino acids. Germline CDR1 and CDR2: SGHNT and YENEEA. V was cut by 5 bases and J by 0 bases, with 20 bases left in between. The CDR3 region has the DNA TGTGCCAGCAGCCCTGGGTCAGGACTTTACCGCTCCTACAATGAGCAGTTCTTC. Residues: CASSPGSGLYRSYNEQFF.

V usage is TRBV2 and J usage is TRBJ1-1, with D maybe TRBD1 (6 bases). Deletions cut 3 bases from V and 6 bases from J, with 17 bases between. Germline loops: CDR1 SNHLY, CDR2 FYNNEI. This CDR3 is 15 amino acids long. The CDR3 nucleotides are TGTGCCAGCAGTGATGGGTTCGGGGGCGTGCCTGAAGCTTTCTTT. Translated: CASSDGFGGVPEAFF.

CDR3 coding DNA: TGTGCCAGCAGACCCGGGGGGGCCGGAGAGACCCAGTACTTC. As protein: CASRPGGAGETQYF. This sequence joins TRBV7-8 and TRBJ2-5; 8 bases map to TRBD2. This CDR3 contains 14 residues. The V and J ends lost 6 bases and 4 bases, in that order; junction bases with no gene match: 7. Germline loops: CDR1 SGHVS, CDR2 FQNEAQ.

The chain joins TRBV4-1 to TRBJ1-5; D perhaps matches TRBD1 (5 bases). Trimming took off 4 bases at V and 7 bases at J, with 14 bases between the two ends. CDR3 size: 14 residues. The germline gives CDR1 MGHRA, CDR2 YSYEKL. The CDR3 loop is CASSLVVGTQPQHF. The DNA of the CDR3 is TGCGCCAGCAGCCTGGTTGTTGGGACCCAGCCCCAGCATTTT.

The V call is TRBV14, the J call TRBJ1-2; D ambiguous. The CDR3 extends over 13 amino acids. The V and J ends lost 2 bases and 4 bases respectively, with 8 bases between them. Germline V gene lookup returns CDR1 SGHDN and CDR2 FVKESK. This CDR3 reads CASSQTESYGYTF. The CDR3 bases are TGTGCCAGCAGCCAAACTGAGAGCTATGGCTACACCTTC.

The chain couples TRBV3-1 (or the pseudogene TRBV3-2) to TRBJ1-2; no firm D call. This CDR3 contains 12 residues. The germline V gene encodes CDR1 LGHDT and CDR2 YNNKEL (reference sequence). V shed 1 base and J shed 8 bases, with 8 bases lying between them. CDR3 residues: CASSQVQRGYTF. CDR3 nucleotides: TGTGCCAGCAGCCAAGTGCAGAGAGGCTACACCTTC.

CDR3 DNA: TGCGCCAGCAGCCAATTTAGGGACGGGACAGGGTTTTGGCCCCAGCATTTT. Translation gives CASSQFRDGTGFWPQHF. This chain links TRBV4-1 with TRBJ1-5; 9 bases align to TRBD1. J gave up 9 bases and V 2 bases, and 14 bases lay outside the gene matches. The CDR3 runs 17 residues. CDR1 and CDR2 (germline): MGHRA, YSYEKL.

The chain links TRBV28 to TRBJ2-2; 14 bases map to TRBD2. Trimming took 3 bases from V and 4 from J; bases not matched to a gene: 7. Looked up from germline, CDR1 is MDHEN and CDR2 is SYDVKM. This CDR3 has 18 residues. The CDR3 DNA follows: TGTGCCAGCAGTTTGGGACTAGCGGGAGTTCGAGGCACCGGGGAGCTGTTTTTT. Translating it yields CASSLGLAGVRGTGELFF. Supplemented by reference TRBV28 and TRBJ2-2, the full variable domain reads DVKVTQSSRYLVKRTGEKVFLECVQDMDHENMFWYRQDPGLGLRLIYFSYDVKMKEKGDIPEGYSVSREKKERFSLILESASTNQTSMYLCASSLGLAGVRGTGELFFGEGSRLTVL.

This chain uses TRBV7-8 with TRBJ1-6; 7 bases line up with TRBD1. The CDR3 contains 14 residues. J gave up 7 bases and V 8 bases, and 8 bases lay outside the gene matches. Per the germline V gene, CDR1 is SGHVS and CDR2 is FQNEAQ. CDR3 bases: TGTGCCAGCCGAGGGGGCCAGGGGAATTCACCCCTCCACTTT. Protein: CASRGGQGNSPLHF.

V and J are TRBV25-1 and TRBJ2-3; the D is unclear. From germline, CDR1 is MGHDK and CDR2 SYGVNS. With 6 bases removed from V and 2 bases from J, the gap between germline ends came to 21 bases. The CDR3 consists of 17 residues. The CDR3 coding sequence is TGTGCCAGCAGCGACGGGCTAGTGGGTCCCGTCACAGATACGCAGTATTTT. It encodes CASSDGLVGPVTDTQYF.

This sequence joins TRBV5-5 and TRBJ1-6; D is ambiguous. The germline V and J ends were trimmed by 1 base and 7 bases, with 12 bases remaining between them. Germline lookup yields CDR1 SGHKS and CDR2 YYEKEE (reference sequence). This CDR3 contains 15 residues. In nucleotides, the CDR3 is TGTGCCAGCAGCTTGTTTTCCGGCGGAAATTCACCCCTCCACTTT. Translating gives CASSLFSGGNSPLHF.

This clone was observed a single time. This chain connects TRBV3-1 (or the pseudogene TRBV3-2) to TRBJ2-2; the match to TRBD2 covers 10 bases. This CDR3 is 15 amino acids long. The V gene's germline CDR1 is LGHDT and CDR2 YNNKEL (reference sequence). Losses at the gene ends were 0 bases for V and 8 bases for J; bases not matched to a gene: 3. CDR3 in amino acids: CASSQELAGWGELFF. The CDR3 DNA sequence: TGTGCCAGCAGCCAAGAACTAGCGGGATGGGGGGAGCTGTTTTTT.

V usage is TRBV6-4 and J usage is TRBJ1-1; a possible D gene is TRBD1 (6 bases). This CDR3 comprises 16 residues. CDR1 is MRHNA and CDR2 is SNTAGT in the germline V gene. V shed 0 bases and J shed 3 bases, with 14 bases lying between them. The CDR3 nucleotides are TGTGCCAGCAGTGACTCCACAGGGTGGGAGGACACTGAAGCTTTCTTT. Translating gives CASSDSTGWEDTEAFF.

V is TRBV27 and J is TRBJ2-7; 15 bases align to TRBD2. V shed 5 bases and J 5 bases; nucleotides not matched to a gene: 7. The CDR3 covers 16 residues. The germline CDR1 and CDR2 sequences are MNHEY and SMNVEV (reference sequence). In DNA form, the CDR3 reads TGTGCCAGCAGTAACGGACTAGCGGGGGGGCTTCACGAGCAGTACTTC. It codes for CASSNGLAGGLHEQYF.

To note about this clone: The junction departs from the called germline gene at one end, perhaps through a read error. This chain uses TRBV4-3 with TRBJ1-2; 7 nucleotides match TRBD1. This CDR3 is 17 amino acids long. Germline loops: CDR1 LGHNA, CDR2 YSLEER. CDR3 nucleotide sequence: TGCGCCAGCAGTCCCCGGGACAGTCGCGAGGGATACTACGGCTACACCTTC. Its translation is CASSPRDSREGYYGYTF.

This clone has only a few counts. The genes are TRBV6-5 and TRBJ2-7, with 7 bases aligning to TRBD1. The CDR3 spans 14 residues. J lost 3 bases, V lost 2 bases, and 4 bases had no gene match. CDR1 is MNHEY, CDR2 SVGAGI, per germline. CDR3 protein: CASSYRDRYYEQYF. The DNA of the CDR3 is TGTGCCAGCAGTTACCGGGACAGATACTACGAGCAGTACTTC.

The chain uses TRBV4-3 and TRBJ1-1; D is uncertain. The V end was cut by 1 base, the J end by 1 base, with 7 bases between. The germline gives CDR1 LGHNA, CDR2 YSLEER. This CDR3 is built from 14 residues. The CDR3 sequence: CASSQVWRNTEAFF. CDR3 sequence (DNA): TGCGCCAGCAGCCAAGTTTGGCGGAACACTGAAGCTTTCTTT.

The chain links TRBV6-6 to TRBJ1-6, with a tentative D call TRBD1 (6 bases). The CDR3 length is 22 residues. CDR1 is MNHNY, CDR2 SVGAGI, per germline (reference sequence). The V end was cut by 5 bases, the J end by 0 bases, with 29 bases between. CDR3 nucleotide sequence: TGTGCCAGCAGTCGATGGTGGGAGGGGCAGGGGTCCACATACTCCTATAATTCACCCCTCCACTTT. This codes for CASSRWWEGQGSTYSYNSPLHF.

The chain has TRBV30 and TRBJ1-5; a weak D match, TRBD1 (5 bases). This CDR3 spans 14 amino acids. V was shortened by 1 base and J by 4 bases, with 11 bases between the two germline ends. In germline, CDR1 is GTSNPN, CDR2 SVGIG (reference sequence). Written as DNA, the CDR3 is TGTGCCTGGAGTGCGGGGGGGGGTAATCAGCCCCAGCATTTT. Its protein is CAWSAGGGNQPQHF. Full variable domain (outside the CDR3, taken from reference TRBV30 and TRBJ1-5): SQTIHQWPATLVQPVGSPLSLECTVEGTSNPNLYWYRQAAGRGLQLLFYSVGIGQISSEVPQNLSASRPQDRQFILSSKKLLLSDSGFYLCAWSAGGGNQPQHFGDGTRLSIL.

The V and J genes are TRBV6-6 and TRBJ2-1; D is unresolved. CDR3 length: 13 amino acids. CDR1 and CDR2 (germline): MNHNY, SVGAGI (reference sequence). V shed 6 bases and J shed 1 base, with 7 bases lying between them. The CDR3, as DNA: TGTGCCAGCAGCATACTATCCTACAATGAGCAGTTCTTC. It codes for CASSILSYNEQFF.

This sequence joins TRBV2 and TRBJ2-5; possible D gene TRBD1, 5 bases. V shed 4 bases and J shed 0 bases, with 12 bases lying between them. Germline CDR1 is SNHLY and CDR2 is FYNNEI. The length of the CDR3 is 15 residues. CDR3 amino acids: CASSGPRDHQETQYF. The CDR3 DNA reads TGTGCCAGCAGTGGCCCCAGGGATCACCAAGAGACCCAGTACTTC. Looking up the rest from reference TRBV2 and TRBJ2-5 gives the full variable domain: EPEVTQTPSHQVTQMGQEVILRCVPISNHLYFYWYRQILGQKVEFLVSFYNNEISEKSEIFDDQFSVERPDGSNFTLKIRSTKLEDSAMYFCASSGPRDHQETQYFGPGTRLLVL.

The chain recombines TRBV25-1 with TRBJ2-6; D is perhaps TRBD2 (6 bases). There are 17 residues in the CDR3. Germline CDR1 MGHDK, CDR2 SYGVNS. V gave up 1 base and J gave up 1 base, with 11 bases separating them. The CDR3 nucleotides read TGTGCCAGCAGTGAATTCCGGGGGATATCTGGGGCCAACGTCCTGACTTTC. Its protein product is CASSEFRGISGANVLTF.

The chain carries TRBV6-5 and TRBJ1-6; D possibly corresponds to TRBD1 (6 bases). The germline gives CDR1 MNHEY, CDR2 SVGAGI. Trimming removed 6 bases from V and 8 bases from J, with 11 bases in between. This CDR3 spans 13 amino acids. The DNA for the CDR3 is TGTGCCAGCAGCGAGGGGGTGGATTCACCCCTCCACTTT. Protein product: CASSEGVDSPLHF.

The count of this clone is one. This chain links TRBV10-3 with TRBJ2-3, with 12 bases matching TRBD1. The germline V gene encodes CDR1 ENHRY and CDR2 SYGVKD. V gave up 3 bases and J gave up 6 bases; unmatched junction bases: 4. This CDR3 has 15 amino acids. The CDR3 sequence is CAISDLGQGADTQYF. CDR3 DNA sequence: TGTGCCATCAGTGATTTGGGACAGGGGGCGGATACGCAGTATTTT.

The CDR3 here is CASSQQFISGNTIYF. CDR3 bases: TGTGCCAGCAGCCAGCAATTCATCTCTGGAAACACCATATATTTT. V gene TRBV3-1 (or the pseudogene TRBV3-2) combines with J gene TRBJ1-3; D is unresolved. This CDR3 is built from 15 residues. From germline, CDR1 is LGHDT and CDR2 YNNKEL (reference sequence). Deletions cut 3 bases from V and 0 bases from J, with 9 bases between.

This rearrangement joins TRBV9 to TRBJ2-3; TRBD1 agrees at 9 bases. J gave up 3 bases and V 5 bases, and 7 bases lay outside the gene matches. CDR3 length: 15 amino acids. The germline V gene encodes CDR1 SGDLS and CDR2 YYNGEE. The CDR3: CASSARTGETDTQYF. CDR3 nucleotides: TGTGCCAGCAGTGCCCGGACAGGGGAAACAGATACGCAGTATTTT. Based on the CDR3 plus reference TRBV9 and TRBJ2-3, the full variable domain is DSGVTQTPKHLITATGQRVTLRCSPRSGDLSVYWYQQSLDQGLQFLIQYYNGEERAKGNILERFSAQQFPDLHSELNLSSLELGDSALYFCASSARTGETDTQYFGPGTRLTVL.

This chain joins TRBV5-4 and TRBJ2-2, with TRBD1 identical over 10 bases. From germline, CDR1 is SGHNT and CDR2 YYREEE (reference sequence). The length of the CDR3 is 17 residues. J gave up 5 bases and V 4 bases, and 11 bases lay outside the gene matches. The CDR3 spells CASSPMTGGAQTGELFF. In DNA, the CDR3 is TGTGCCAGCAGCCCCATGACAGGGGGCGCTCAGACCGGGGAGCTGTTTTTT. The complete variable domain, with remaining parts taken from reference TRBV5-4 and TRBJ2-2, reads ETGVTQSPTHLIKTRGQQVTLRCSSQSGHNTVSWYQQALGQGPQFIFQYYREEENGRGNFPPRFSGLQFPNYSSELNVNALELDDSALYLCASSPMTGGAQTGELFFGEGSRLTVL.

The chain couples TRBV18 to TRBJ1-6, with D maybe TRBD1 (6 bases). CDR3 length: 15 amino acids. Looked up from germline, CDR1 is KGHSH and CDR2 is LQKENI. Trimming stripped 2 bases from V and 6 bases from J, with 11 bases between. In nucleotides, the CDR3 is TGTGCCAGCTCACCAGGAGGGGGTGGTAATTCACCCCTCCACTTT. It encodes CASSPGGGGNSPLHF.